This T cell receptor beta chain emerged from a study of cytomegalovirus exposure and HLA in healthy donors. Study-wide points: Reportedly, cytomegalovirus status was diagnosed with high sensitivity and specificity. In an earlier analysis, productive rearrangement rates for most beta V segments clustered near 87% or 30%.

The germline V and J ends were trimmed by 4 bases and 0 bases, with 12 bases remaining between them. The CDR3 contains 15 residues. CDR1 is SQVTM, CDR2 ANQGSEA, per germline. Nominal health characterized the donors when sampled, though unrecorded immune exposures were likely. This clone was seen only a few times. Its specificity is not known. Vbeta (60) and Jbeta (13) primers were used in the PCR. In the original analysis: Among the unique TCR beta chains that a later analysis counted, 70 million to 85 million in all, 10 million to 13 million were shared. Only in-frame clones appear in the TCRdb table, and some are missing; sequencing was by immunoSEQ multiplex PCR. V, J and clone size derive from that table, while D and trimming were established from the DNA sequence. The sample has 55,000 to 80,000 clones, roughly 75% seen once; the top ten hold roughly 8%.

The rearrangement uses TRBV29-1 and TRBJ2-2; D is undetermined. This receptor was obtained from a man aged 55 to 69 in good health and CMV-seropositive. What was sequenced was PBMCs. The CDR3 nucleotides read TGCAGCGTTGGGGTCAGAGGCTCGAACACCGGGGAGCTGTTTTTT. Protein product: CSVGVRGSNTGELFF.